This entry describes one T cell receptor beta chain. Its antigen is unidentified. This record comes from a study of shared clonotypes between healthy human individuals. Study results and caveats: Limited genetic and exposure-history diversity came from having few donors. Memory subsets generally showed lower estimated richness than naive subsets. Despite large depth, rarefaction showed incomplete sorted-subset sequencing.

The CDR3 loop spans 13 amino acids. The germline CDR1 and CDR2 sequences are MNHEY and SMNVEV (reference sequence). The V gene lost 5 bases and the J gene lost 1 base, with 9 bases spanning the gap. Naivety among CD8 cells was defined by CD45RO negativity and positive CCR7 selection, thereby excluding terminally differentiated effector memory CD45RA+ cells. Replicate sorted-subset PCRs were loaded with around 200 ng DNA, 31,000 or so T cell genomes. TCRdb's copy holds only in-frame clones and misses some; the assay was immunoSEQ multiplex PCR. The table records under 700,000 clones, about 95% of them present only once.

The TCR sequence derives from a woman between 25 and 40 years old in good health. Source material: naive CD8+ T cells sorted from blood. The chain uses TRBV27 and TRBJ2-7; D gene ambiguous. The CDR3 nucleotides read TGTGCCAGCAGTCCGGACGGTTCCTACGAGCAGTACTTC. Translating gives CASSPDGSYEQYF.